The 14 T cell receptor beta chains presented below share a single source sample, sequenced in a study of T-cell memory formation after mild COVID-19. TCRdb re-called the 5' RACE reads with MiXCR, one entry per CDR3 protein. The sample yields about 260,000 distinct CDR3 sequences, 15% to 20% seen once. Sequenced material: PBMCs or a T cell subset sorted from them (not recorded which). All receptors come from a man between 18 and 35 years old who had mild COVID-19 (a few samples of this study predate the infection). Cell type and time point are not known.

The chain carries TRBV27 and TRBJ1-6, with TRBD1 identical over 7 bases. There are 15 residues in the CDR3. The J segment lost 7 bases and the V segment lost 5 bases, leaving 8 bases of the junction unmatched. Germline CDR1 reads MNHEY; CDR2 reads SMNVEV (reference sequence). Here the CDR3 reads CASSILGTANSPLHF. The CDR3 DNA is TGTGCCAGCAGTATACTCGGGACAGCAAATTCACCCCTCCACTTT.

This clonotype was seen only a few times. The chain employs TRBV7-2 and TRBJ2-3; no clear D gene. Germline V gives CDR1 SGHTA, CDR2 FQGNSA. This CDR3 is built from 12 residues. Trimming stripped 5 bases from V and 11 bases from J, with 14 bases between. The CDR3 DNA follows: TGTGCCAGCAGCGGGGTACCTTATGTGCAGTATTTT. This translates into CASSGVPYVQYF.

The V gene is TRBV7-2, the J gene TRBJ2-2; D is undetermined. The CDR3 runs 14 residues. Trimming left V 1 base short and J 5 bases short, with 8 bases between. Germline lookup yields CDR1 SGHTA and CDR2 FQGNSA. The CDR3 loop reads CASSLELFTGELFF. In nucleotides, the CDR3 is TGTGCCAGCAGCTTAGAGCTATTTACCGGGGAGCTGTTTTTT.

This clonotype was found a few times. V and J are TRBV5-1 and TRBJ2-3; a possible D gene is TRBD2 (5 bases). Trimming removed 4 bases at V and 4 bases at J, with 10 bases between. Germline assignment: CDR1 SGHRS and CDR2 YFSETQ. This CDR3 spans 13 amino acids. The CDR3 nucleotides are TGCGCCAGCAGCGAGCGGAGGCCAGATACGCAGTATTTT. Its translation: CASSERRPDTQYF.

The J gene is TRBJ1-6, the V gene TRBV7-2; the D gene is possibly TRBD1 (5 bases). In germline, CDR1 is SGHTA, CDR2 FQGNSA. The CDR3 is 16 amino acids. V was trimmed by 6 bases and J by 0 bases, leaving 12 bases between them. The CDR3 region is CASSPGAFSYNSPLHF. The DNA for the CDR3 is TGTGCCAGCAGTCCCGGGGCCTTCTCCTATAATTCACCCCTCCACTTT.

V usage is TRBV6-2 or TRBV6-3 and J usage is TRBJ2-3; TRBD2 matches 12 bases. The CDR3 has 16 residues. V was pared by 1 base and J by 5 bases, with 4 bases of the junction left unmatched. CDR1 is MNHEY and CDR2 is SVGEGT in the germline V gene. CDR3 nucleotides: TGTGCCAGCAGTTACTTGACTAGCGGGGGAGGAGATACGCAGTATTTT. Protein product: CASSYLTSGGGDTQYF.

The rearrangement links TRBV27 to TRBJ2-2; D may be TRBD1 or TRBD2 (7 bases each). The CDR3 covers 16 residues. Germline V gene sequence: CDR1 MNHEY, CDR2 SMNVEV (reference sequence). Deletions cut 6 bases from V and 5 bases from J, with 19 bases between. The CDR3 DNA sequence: TGTGCCAGCAGGCCTTACCCCAGGGGGGGGACCGGGGAGCTGTTTTTT. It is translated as CASRPYPRGGTGELFF.

CDR3 amino acids: CASETLAEAFF. CDR3 bases: TGTGCCAGTGAGACCCTCGCAGAAGCTTTCTTT. V usage is TRBV19 and J usage is TRBJ1-1; D gene uncertain. V lost 8 bases and J 8 bases, leaving 12 bases between the germline ends. Germline V gene lookup returns CDR1 LNHDA and CDR2 SQIVND (reference sequence). The CDR3 covers 11 residues.

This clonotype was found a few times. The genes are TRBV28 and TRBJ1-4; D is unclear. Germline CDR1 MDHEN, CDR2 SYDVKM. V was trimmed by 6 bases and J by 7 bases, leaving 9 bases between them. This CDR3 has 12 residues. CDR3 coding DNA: TGTGCCAGCAGCCTGACGGGTGAAAAACTGTTTTTT. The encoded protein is CASSLTGEKLFF.

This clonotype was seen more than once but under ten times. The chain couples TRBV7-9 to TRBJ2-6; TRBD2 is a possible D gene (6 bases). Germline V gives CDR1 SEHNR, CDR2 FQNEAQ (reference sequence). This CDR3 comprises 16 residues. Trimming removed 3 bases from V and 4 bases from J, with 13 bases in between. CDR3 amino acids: CASSFYLAAGANVLTF. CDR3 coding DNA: TGTGCCAGCAGCTTCTATTTAGCGGCCGGGGCCAACGTCCTGACTTTC.

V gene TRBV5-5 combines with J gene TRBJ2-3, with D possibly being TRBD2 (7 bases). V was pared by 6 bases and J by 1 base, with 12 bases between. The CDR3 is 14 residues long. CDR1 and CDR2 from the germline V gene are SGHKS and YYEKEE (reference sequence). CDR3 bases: TGTGCCAGCACTGGGGGGGGCCGCACAGATACGCAGTATTTT. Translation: CASTGGGRTDTQYF.

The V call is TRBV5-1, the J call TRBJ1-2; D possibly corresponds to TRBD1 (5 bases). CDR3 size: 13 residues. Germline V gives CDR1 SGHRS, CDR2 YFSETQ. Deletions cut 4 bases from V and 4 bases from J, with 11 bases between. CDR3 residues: CASSPWTSYGYTF. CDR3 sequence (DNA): TGCGCCAGCAGCCCCTGGACATCCTATGGCTACACCTTC.

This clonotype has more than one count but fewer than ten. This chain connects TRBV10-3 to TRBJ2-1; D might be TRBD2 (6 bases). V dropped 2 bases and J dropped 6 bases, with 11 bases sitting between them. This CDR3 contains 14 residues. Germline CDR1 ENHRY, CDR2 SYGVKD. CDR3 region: CAISESRDSNEQFF. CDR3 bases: TGTGCCATCAGTGAGAGCCGGGACTCCAATGAGCAGTTCTTC.

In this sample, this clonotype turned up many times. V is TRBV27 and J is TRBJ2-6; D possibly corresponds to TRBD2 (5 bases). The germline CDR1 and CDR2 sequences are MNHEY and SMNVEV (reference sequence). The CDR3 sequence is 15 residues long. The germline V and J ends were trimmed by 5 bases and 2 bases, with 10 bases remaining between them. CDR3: CASSAQRAGANVLTF. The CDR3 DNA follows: TGTGCCAGCAGTGCCCAGAGGGCTGGGGCCAACGTCCTGACTTTC.